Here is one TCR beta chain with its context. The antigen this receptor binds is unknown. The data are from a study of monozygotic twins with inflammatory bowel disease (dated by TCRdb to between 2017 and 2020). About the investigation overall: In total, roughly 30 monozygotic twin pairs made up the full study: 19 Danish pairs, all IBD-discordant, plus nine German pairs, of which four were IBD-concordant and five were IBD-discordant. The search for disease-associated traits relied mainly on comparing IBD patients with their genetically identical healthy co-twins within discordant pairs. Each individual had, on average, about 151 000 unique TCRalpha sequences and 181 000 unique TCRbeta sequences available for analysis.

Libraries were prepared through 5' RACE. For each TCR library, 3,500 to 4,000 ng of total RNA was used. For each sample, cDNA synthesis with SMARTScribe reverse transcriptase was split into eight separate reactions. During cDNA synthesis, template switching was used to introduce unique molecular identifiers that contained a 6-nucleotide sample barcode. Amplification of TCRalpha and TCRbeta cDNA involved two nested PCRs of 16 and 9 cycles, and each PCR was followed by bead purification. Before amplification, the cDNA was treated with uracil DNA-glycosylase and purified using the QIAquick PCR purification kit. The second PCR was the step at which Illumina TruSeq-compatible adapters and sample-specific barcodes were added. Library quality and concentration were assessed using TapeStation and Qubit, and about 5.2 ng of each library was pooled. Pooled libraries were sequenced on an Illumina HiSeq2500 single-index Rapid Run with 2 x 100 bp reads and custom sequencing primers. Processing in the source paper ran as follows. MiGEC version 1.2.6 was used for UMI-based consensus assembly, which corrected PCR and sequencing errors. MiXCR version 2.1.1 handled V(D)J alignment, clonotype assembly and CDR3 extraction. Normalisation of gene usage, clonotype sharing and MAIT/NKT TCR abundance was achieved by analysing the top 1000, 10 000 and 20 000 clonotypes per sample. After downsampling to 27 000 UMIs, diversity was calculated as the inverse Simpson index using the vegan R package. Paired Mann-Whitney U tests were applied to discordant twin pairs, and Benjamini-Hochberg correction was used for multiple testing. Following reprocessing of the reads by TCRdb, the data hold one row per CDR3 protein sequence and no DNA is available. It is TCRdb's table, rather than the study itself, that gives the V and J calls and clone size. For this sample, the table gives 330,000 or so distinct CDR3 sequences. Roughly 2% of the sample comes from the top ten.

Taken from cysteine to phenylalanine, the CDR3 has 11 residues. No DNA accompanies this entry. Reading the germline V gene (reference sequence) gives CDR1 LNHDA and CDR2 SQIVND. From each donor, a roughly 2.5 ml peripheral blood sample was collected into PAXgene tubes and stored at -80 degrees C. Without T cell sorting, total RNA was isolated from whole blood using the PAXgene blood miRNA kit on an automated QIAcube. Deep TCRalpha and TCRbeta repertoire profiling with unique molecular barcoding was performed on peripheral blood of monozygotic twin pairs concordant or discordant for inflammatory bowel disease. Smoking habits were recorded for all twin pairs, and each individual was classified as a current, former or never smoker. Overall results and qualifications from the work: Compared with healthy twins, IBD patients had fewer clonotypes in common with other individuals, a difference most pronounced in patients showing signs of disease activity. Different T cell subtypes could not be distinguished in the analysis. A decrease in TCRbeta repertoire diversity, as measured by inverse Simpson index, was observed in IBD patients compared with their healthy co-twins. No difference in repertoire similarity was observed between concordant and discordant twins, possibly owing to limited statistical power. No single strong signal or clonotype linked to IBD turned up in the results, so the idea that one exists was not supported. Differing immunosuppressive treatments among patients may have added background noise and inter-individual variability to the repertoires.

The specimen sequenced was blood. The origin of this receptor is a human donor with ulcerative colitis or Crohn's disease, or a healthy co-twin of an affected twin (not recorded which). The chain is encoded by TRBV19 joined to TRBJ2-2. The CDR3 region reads CASTDGGELFF.